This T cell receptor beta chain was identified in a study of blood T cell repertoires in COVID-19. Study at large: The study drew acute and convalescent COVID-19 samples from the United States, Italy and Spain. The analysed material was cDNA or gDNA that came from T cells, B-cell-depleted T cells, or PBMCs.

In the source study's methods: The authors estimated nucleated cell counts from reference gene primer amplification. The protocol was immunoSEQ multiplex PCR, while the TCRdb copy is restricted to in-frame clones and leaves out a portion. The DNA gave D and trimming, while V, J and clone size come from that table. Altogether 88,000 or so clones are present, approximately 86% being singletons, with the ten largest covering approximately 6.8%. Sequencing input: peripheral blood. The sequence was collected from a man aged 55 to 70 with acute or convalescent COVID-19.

CDR3 residues: CASSENRGWDTEAFF. The DNA of the CDR3 is TGTGCCAGCAGTGAAAACCGGGGTTGGGACACTGAAGCTTTCTTT. V and J are TRBV2 and TRBJ1-1; D ambiguous. Germline V lookup: CDR1 SNHLY, CDR2 FYNNEI. V was clipped by 2 bases and J by 3 bases, with 13 bases between them. The CDR3 loop spans 15 amino acids.